Following are 10 T cell receptor beta chains from one sample sequenced in a study of blood T cells in healthy people across ages. The use of a sample-barcoded 5' primer and a J-beta primer mix characterized a second PCR of roughly 7 to 12 cycles. TCRdb itself ran the 5' RACE reads through MiXCR, one entry per CDR3 protein. The sample has 780,000 or so distinct CDR3 sequences, approximately 53% seen once; the top ten hold about 26%. Input material: blood. These receptors originate from a man aged 35 to 55 in good health.

At least ten counts were recorded for this clonotype. This rearrangement joins TRBV6-2 or TRBV6-3 to TRBJ2-1; 8 bases agree with TRBD1. The CDR3 length is 14 residues. The ends lost 5 bases at V and 1 base at J; junction bases unmatched: 1. CDR1 MNHEY and CDR2 SVGEGT come from the germline V gene. CDR3 DNA sequence: TGTGCCAGCAGTCGACAGGGGTCCTACAATGAGCAGTTCTTC. Translated, it gives CASSRQGSYNEQFF.

This clonotype has a handful of counts. The rearrangement uses TRBV11-3 and TRBJ2-1; 13 nucleotides align to TRBD2. Germline V gives CDR1 SGHNT, CDR2 YENEEA. CDR3 length equals 18 residues. V was clipped by 0 bases and J by 6 bases; unmatched bases: 8. As DNA, the CDR3 is TGTGCCAGCAGCTTAGATGGACTAGCGGGAGTAAGGGTCAATGAGCAGTTCTTC. Its translation is CASSLDGLAGVRVNEQFF.

The chain joins TRBV20-1 to TRBJ2-1; D might be TRBD2 (5 bases). Per germline, CDR1 DFQATT and CDR2 SNEGSKA (reference sequence). V shed 6 bases and J shed 0 bases, with 15 bases lying between them. The CDR3 is 15 residues long. CDR3 loop: CSAPHPGSSYNEQFF. CDR3 sequence (DNA): TGCAGTGCCCCCCACCCGGGAAGCTCCTACAATGAGCAGTTCTTC.

This chain joins TRBV28 and TRBJ1-5; possible D gene TRBD1, 6 bases. Deletions cut 3 bases from V and 7 bases from J, with 16 bases between. The CDR3 runs 15 residues. Per germline, CDR1 MDHEN and CDR2 SYDVKM. CDR3 in DNA: TGTGCCAGCAGTTTCGGCGGCGTAGGGGGACAGCCCCAGCATTTT. Its translation is CASSFGGVGGQPQHF.

This chain connects TRBV7-2 to TRBJ1-2; a possible D gene is TRBD1 (5 bases). Germline V gives CDR1 SGHTA, CDR2 FQGNSA. This CDR3 comprises 16 residues. V was cut by 4 bases and J by 6 bases, with 21 bases left in between. The CDR3 bases are TGTGCCAGCAGCTCAAGAGGGACCTGGGGCGGGCATGGCTACACCTTC. Residues: CASSSRGTWGGHGYTF.

Regarding this clonotype: This may come from a read error, since a much larger clone is one base off. This sequence joins TRBV5-1 and TRBJ1-2; weak D call: TRBD1 (5 bases). In germline, CDR1 is SGHRS, CDR2 YFSETQ. The CDR3 extends over 15 amino acids. The CDR3 DNA follows: TGCGCCAGCAGCTCCGGAGACAGCATAACGGGTGGCCACACCTTC. This gives the protein CASSSGDSITGGHTF.

The rearrangement uses TRBV15 and TRBJ1-2, with 7 bases lining up with TRBD1. The CDR3 is made up of 14 amino acids. Germline V gene lookup returns CDR1 LNHNV and CDR2 YYDKDF (reference sequence). J was trimmed by 2 bases and V by 3 bases; bases with no gene match: 3. In DNA, the CDR3 is TGTGCCACCAGCAGGGAGGGACAGAACTATGGCTACACCTTC. Its protein product is CATSREGQNYGYTF.

J is TRBJ2-5 and V is TRBV2; 7 positions agree with TRBD1. Trimming removed 4 bases from V and 11 bases from J; junction bases left unmatched: 22. Per germline, CDR1 SNHLY and CDR2 FYNNEI. The CDR3 consists of 17 residues. The CDR3 is CASSGPPDRVFLIGQYF. DNA of the CDR3: TGTGCCAGCAGTGGGCCACCAGACAGGGTGTTTTTGATTGGGCAGTACTTC. Variable domain in full (rest from reference TRBV2 and TRBJ2-5): EPEVTQTPSHQVTQMGQEVILRCVPISNHLYFYWYRQILGQKVEFLVSFYNNEISEKSEIFDDQFSVERPDGSNFTLKIRSTKLEDSAMYFCASSGPPDRVFLIGQYFGPGTRLLVL.

V is TRBV6-4 and J is TRBJ2-5, with 10 nucleotides matching TRBD1. V lost 4 bases to trimming and J lost 11 bases; unmatched junction nucleotides: 13. This CDR3 is built from 15 residues. Germline V gene sequence: CDR1 MRHNA, CDR2 SNTAGT. As DNA, the CDR3 is TGTGCCAGCAGTGGCCCGACAGGGGGCGTCGATGAGCAGTACTTC. Translating it yields CASSGPTGGVDEQYF.

The rearrangement links TRBV3-1 to TRBJ2-3; D gene ambiguous. Trimming pared 6 bases from V and 6 bases from J, leaving 19 bases between. The V gene's germline CDR1 is LGHDT and CDR2 YNNKEL (reference sequence). The CDR3 runs 15 residues. CDR3 DNA sequence: TGTGCCAGCAGTCAACCGGGTCTTCCTTCGGATACGCAGTATTTT. This gives the protein CASSQPGLPSDTQYF.